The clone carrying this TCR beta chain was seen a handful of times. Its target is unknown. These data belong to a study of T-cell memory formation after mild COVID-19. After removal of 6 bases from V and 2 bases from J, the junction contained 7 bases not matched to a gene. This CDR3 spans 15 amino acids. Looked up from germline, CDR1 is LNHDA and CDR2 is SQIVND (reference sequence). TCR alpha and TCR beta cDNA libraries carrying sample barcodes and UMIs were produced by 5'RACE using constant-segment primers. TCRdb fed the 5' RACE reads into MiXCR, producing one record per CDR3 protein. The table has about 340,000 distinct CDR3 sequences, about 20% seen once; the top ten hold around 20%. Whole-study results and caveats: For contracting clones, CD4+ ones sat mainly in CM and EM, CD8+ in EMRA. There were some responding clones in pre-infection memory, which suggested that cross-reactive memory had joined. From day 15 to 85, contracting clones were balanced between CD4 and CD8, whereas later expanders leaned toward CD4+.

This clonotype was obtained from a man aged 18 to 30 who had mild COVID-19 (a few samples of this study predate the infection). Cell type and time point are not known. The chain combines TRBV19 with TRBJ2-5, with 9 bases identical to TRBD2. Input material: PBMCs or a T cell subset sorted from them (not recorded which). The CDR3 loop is CASRLTSGAQETQYF. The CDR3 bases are TGTGCCAGTAGACTGACTAGCGGAGCTCAAGAGACCCAGTACTTC.